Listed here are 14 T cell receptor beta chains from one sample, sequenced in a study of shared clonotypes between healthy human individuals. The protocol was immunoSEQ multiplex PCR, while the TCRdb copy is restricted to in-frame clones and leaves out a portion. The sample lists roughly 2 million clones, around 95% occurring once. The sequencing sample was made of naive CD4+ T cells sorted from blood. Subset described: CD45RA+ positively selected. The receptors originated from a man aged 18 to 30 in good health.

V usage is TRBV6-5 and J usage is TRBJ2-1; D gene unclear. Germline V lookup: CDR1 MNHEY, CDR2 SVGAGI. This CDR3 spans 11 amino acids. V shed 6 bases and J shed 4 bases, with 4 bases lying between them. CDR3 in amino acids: CASRLYNEQFF. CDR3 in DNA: TGTGCCAGCAGATTATACAATGAGCAGTTCTTC.

The DNA for the CDR3 is TGTGCCAGTAGTATGGCGCTTGACCGGAGACGTCACCACGAGCAGTACTTC. This translates into CASSMALDRRRHHEQYF. The rearrangement uses TRBV19 and TRBJ2-7, with D hard to call. The CDR3 covers 17 residues. CDR1 is LNHDA, CDR2 SQIVND, per germline (reference sequence). V lost 3 bases to trimming and J lost 5 bases, with 23 bases between them.

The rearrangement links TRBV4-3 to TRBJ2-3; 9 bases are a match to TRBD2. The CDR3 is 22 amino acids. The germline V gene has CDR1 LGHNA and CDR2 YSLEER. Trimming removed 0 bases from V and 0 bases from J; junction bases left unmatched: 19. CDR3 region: CASSQDMDSASGTPTSTDTQYF. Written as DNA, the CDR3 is TGCGCCAGCAGCCAAGATATGGACTCGGCTAGCGGGACCCCGACTAGCACAGATACGCAGTATTTT.

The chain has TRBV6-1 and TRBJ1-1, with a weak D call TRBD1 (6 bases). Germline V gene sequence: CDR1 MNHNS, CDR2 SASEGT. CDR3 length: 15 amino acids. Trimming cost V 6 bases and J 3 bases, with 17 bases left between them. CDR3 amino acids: CASSDYRVKDTEAFF. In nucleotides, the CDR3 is TGTGCCAGCAGCGATTACAGGGTTAAGGACACTGAAGCTTTCTTT.

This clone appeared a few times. The CDR3 region is CAIKRDSNSPLHF. The CDR3 DNA sequence: TGTGCCATCAAGAGGGACAGTAATTCACCCCTCCACTTT. The V gene is TRBV10-3, the J gene TRBJ1-6; 7 bases map to TRBD1. CDR3 size: 13 residues. J was trimmed by 6 bases and V by 7 bases; bases with no gene match: 3. The germline gives CDR1 ENHRY, CDR2 SYGVKD.

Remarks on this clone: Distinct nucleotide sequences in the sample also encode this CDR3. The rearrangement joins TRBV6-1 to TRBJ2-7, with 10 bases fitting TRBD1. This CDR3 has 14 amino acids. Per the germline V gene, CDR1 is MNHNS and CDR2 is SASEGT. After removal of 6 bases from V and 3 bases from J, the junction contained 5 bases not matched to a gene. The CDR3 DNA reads TGTGCCAGCAGAACCGGGACAGGGGTCTACGAGCAGTACTTC. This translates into CASRTGTGVYEQYF.

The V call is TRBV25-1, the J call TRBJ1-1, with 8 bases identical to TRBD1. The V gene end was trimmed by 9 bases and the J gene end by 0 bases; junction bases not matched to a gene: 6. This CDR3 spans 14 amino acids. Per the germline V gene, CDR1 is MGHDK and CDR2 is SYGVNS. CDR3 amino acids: CASLDRDLNTEAFF. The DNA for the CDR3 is TGTGCCAGTCTGGACAGGGATCTGAACACTGAAGCTTTCTTT.

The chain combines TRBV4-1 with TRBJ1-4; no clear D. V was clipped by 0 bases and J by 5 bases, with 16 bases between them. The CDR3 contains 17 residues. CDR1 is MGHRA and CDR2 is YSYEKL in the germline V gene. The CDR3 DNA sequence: TGCGCCAGCAGCCAAGATACTGGGTCGGCGGGGAATGAAAAACTGTTTTTT. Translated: CASSQDTGSAGNEKLFF.

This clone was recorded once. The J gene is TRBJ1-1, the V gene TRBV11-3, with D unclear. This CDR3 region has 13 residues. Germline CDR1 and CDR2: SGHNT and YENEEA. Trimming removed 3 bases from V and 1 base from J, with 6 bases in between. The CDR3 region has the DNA TGTGCCAGCAGCTTCACCGGGAACACTGAAGCTTTCTTT. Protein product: CASSFTGNTEAFF.

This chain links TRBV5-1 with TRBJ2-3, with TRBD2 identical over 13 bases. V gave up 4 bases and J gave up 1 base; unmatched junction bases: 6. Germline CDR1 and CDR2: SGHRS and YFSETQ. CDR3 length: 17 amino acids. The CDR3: CASSHGTSGVGTDTQYF. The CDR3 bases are TGCGCCAGCAGCCACGGGACTAGCGGGGTGGGCACAGATACGCAGTATTTT.

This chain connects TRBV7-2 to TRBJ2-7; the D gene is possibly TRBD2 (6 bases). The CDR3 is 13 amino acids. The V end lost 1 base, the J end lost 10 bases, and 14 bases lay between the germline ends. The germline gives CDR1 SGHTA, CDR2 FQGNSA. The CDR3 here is CASSLGIGGVQYF. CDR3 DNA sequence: TGTGCCAGCAGCTTAGGAATCGGAGGGGTTCAGTACTTC.

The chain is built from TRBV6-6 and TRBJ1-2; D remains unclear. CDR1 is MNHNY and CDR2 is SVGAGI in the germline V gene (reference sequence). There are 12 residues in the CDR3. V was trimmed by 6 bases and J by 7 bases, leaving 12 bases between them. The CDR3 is CASRIGERGYTF. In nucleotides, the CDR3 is TGTGCCAGCAGAATCGGAGAGCGTGGCTACACCTTC.

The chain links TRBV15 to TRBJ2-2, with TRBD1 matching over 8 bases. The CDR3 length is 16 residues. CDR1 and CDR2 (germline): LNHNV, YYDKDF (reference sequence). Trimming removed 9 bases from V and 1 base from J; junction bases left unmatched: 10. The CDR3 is CATISGTGLNTGELFF. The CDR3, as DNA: TGTGCCACTATCTCCGGGACAGGTTTGAACACCGGGGAGCTGTTTTTT.

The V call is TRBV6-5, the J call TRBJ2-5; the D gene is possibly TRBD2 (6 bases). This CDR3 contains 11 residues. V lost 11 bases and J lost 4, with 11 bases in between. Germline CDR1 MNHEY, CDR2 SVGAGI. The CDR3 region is CAAGRGETQYF. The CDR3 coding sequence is TGTGCCGCGGGGCGCGGAGAGACCCAGTACTTC.